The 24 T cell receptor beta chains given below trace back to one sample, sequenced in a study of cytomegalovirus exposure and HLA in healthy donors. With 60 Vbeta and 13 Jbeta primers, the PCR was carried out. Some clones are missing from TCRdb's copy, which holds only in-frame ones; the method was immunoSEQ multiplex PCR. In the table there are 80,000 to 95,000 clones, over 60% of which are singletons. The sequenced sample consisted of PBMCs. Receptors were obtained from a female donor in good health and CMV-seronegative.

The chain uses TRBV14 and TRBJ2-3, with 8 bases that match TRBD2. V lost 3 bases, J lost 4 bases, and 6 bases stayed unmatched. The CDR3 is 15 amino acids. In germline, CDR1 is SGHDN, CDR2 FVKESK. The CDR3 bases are TGTGCCAGCAGCCAGGCGGGAGGTAGATCAGATACGCAGTATTTT. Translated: CASSQAGGRSDTQYF.

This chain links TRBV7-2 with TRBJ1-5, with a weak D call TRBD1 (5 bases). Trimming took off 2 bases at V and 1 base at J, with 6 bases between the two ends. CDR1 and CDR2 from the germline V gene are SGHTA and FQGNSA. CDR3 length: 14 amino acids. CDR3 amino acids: CASSLPGSNQPQHF. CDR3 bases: TGTGCCAGCAGCTTACCAGGGAGCAATCAGCCCCAGCATTTT.

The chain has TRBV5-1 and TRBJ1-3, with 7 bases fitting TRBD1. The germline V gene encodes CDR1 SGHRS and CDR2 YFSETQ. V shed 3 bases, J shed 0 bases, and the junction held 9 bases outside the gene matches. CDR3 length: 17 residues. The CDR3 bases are TGCGCCAGCAGCTACCCGAACACAGGGGCCTCTGGAAACACCATATATTTT. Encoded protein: CASSYPNTGASGNTIYF.

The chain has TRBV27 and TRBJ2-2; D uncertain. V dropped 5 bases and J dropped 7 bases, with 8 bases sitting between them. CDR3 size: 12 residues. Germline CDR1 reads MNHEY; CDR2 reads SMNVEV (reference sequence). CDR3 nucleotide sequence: TGTGCCAGCAGTCTAGACGGCGGGGAGCTGTTTTTT. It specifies CASSLDGGELFF.

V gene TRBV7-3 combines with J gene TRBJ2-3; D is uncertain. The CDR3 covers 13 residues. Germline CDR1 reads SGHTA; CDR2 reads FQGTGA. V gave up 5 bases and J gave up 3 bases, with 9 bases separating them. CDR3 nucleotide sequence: TGTGCCAGCAGCCGCGGAAGGACAGATACGCAGTATTTT. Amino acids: CASSRGRTDTQYF.

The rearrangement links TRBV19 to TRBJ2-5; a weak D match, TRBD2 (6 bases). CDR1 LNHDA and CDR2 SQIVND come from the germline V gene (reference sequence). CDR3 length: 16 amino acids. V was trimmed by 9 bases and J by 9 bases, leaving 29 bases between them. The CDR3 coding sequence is TGTGCCAGCAGCCAATGGGGATTTCCTAGTTCGGGGGCCCAGTACTTC. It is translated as CASSQWGFPSSGAQYF.

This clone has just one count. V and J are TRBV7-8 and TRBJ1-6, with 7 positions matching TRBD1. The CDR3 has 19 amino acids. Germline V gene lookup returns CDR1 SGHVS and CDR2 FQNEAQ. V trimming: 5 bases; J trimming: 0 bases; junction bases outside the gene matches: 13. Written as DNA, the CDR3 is TGTGCCAGCAGCGGACCGAGACAGGGAGTAAGCTCCTATAATTCACCCCTCCACTTT. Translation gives CASSGPRQGVSSYNSPLHF. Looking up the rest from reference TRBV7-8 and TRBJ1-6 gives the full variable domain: GAGVSQSPRYKVAKRGQDVALRCDPISGHVSLFWYQQALGQGPEFLTYFQNEAQLDKSGLPSDRFFAERPEGSVSTLKIQRTQQEDSAVYLCASSGPRQGVSSYNSPLHFGNGTRLTVT.

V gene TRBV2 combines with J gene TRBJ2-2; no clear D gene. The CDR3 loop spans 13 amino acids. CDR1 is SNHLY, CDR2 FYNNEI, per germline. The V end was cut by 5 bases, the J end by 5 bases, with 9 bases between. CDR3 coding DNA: TGTGCCAGCAGTACCAAGAGGACCGGGGAGCTGTTTTTT. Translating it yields CASSTKRTGELFF.

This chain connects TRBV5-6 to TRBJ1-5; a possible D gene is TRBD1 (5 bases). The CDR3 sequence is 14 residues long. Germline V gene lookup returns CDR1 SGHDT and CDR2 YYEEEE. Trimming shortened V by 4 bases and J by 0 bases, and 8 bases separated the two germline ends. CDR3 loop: CASSRQSSNQPQHF. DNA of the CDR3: TGTGCCAGCAGCCGACAGTCTAGCAATCAGCCCCAGCATTTT.

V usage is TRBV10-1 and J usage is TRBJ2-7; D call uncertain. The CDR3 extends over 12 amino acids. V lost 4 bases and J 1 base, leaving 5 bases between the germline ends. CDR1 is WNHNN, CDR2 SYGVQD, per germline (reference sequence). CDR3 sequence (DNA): TGCGCCAGCAGTGCAGGATCCTACGAGCAGTACTTC. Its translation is CASSAGSYEQYF.

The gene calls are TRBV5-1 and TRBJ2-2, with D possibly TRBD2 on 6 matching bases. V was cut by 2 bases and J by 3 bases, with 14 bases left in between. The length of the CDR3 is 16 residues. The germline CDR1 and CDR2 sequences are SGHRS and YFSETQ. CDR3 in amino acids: CASSFAGGIDTGELFF. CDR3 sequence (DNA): TGCGCCAGCAGCTTTGCCGGGGGTATTGACACCGGGGAGCTGTTTTTT.

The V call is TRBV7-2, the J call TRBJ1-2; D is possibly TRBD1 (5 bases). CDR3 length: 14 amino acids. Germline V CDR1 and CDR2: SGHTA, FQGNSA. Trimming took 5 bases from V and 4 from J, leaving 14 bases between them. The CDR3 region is CASSTSGGGYGYTF. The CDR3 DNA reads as TGTGCCAGCAGCACCTCGGGGGGGGGCTATGGCTACACCTTC.

CDR3 protein: CASSQEDTGTEAFF. The CDR3 DNA sequence: TGTGCCAGCAGCCAAGAGGATACGGGGACTGAAGCTTTCTTT. The chain couples TRBV4-2 to TRBJ1-1; D remains unclear. The CDR3 is made up of 14 amino acids. The ends were cut back, 0 bases at V and 5 bases at J, with 10 bases in the middle. CDR1 and CDR2 from the germline V gene are LGHNA and YNFKEQ.

In DNA, the CDR3 is TGTGCCAGCAGCCTAGACTCCGTTAGCGAAAACATTCAGTACTTC. Encoded protein: CASSLDSVSENIQYF. V usage is TRBV9 and J usage is TRBJ2-4, with a tentative D call TRBD2 (5 bases). Trimming took off 4 bases at V and 5 bases at J, with 16 bases between the two ends. Per germline, CDR1 SGDLS and CDR2 YYNGEE. The CDR3 runs to 15 residues.

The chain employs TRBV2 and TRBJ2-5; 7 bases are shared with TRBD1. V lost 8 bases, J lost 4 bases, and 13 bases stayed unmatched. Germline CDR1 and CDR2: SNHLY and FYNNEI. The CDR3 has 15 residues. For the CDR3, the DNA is TGTGCCAGCTTAGAGCCCGGGACAGCCCTAGAGACCCAGTACTTC. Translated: CASLEPGTALETQYF.

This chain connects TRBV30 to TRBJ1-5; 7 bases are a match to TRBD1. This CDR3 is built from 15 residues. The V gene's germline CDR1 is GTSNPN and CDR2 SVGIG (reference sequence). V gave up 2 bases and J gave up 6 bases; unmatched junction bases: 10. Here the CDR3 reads CAWSPKTGIGQPQHF. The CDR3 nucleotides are TGTGCCTGGAGTCCTAAGACAGGGATAGGTCAGCCCCAGCATTTT.

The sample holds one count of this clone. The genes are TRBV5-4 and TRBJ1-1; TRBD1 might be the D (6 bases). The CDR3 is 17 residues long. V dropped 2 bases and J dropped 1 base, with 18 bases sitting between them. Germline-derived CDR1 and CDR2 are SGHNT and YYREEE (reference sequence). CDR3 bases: TGTGCCAGCAGCTTTAAAAATCCTCCCAGGGGGAACACTGAAGCTTTCTTT. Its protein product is CASSFKNPPRGNTEAFF. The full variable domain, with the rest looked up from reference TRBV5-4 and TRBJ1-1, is ETGVTQSPTHLIKTRGQQVTLRCSSQSGHNTVSWYQQALGQGPQFIFQYYREEENGRGNFPPRFSGLQFPNYSSELNVNALELDDSALYLCASSFKNPPRGNTEAFFGQGTRLTVV.

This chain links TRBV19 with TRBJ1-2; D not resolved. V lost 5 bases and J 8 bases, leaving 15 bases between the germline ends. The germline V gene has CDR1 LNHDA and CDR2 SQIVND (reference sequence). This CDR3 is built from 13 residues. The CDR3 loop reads CASSVREVRGYTF. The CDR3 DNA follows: TGTGCCAGTAGTGTCCGGGAGGTGAGGGGCTACACCTTC.

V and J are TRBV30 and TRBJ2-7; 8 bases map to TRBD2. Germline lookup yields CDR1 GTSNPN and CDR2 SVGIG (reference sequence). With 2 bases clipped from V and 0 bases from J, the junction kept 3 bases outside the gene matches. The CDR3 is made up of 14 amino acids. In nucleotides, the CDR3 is TGTGCCTGGAGTCGGGGGGGGAGCTCCTACGAGCAGTACTTC. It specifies CAWSRGGSSYEQYF.

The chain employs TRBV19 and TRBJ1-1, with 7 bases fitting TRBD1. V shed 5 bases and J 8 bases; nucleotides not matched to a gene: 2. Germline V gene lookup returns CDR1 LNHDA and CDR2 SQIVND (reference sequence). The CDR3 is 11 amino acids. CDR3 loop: CASSLDREAFF. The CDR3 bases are TGTGCCAGTAGTTTGGACAGGGAAGCTTTCTTT.

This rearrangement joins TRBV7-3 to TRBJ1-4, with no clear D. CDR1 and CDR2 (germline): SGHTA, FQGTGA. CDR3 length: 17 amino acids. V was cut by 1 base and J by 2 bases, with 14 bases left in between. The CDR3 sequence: CASSLMADYATNEKLFF. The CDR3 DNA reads TGTGCCAGCAGCTTAATGGCAGACTATGCTACTAATGAAAAACTGTTTTTT.

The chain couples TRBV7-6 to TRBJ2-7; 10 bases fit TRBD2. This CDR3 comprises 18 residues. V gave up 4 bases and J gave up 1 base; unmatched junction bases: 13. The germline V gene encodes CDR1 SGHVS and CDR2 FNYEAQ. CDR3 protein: CASSSRLAGGIRSYEQYF. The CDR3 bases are TGTGCCAGCAGCTCACGATTAGCGGGGGGCATCCGTTCCTACGAGCAGTACTTC.

The DNA of the CDR3 is TGTGCCAGCAGTGACCTGCGCGGGAGCTCCAATGAGCAGTTCTTC. Translation gives CASSDLRGSSNEQFF. The chain links TRBV6-4 to TRBJ2-1; 7 bases map to TRBD2. J was trimmed by 6 bases and V by 2 bases; bases with no gene match: 7. The V gene's germline CDR1 is MRHNA and CDR2 SNTAGT. The CDR3 consists of 15 residues.

The CDR3, as DNA: TGCGCCAGCAGCTTGGCTATCCCTGAAAAACTGTTTTTT. Translation gives CASSLAIPEKLFF. The J gene is TRBJ1-4, the V gene TRBV5-1, with unresolved D. CDR3 length equals 13 residues. The V and J ends lost 0 bases and 7 bases respectively, with 7 bases between them. Germline V CDR1 and CDR2: SGHRS, YFSETQ.